This TCR beta chain was retrieved from a study of cytomegalovirus exposure and HLA in healthy donors. Overall study: One earlier analysis, a look at some 180 million T cells, found more than 100 million unique TCR beta sequences.

The V gene end was trimmed by 1 base and the J gene end by 0 bases; junction bases not matched to a gene: 16. CDR3 size: 22 residues. CDR1 and CDR2 (germline): WNHNN, SYGVQD (reference sequence). Overall study findings and caveats: Sequencing likely produced, as an artifact, a cluster of highly shared sequence variants. A later analysis reportedly found that, within productive TCRs, an Asian-associated ancestry cluster had fewer N-insertions than the mean observed across the 666 donors.

Despite likely unrecorded immune exposures, the donors were nominally healthy at the time of sampling. PCR amplification relied on 60 Vbeta primers (plus 13 Jbeta primers). Using immunoSEQ multiplex PCR, the repertoire was profiled, and TCRdb retains in-frame clones only, with some absent. The sample gives about 98,000 clones, approximately 79% of which show up once; under 2% is in the top ten. This clone was seen just once. Antigen specificity is unknown. The V gene is TRBV10-1, the J gene TRBJ2-1; 12 nucleotides align to TRBD2. This clonotype was obtained from a male donor in good health and CMV-seronegative. Sequencing used PBMCs. The CDR3 here is CASSEWELAGGGQCDSYNEQFF. DNA for the CDR3: TGCGCCAGCAGTGAGTGGGAACTAGCGGGAGGCGGTCAGTGTGACTCCTACAATGAGCAGTTCTTC.